This paragraph reports one TCR beta chain. Its matching antigen is unknown. These data are taken from a study of blood T cell dynamics during melanoma immunotherapy. As for the study in general: First-line therapy was either pembrolizumab or nivolumab with ipilimumab for metastatic melanoma. General study findings and limits: Disease-control patients' PBMC repertoires became either more clonal or more diverse at W3.

Time point reported: week 3, after first cycle of checkpoint inhibitor. No patient had earlier systemic cancer treatment, concurrent immunosuppressants, or another active cancer. Trimming at V came to 2 bases and at J to 2 bases, leaving 2 bases not matched to a gene. The CDR3 is 15 amino acids. Germline V gene data show CDR1 as MDHEN and CDR2 as SYDVKM. The method was immunoSEQ multiplex PCR; TCRdb's version includes in-frame clones alone and lacks a portion of them. The data contain some 11,000 clones, approximately 80% of them singletons. The specimen was blood, collected from a patient treated with checkpoint blockade. The chain is built from TRBV28 and TRBJ2-1; 8 nucleotides align to TRBD1. This clonotype was sampled from a human donor with melanoma. The CDR3 region is CASSLKQGAYNEQFF. CDR3 sequence (DNA): TGTGCCAGCAGTTTAAAACAGGGGGCCTACAATGAGCAGTTCTTC. The variable domain in full, completed from reference TRBV28 and TRBJ2-1, reads DVKVTQSSRYLVKRTGEKVFLECVQDMDHENMFWYRQDPGLGLRLIYFSYDVKMKEKGDIPEGYSVSREKKERFSLILESASTNQTSMYLCASSLKQGAYNEQFFGPGTRLTVL.